These 10 T cell receptor beta chains were all obtained from the same sample, sequenced in a study of beta chain features in type 1 diabetes. Study results and caveats: The study found moderately but significantly shorter TCRB CDR3s in all four CD4+ subsets of Type 1 diabetes patients.

These receptors are not linked to any known antigen. As every portion of the isolated RNA was reverse transcribed, the sequencing read expressed TCRB transcripts. Produced via immunoSEQ multiplex PCR; TCRdb's table is partial and in-frame only. Of hundreds of thousands of clones listed, 11% to 15% are singletons. The sample taken for sequencing was naive CD4+ T cells from blood. Source of these receptors: a man younger than 35 with type 1 diabetes.

This clone showed up just a few times. V is TRBV29-1 and J is TRBJ2-7; 9 bases line up with TRBD2. J was trimmed by 10 bases and V by 0 bases; bases with no gene match: 4. The CDR3 length is 12 residues. The V gene's germline CDR1 is SQVTM and CDR2 ANQGSEA. The CDR3 DNA is TGCAGCGTTGAAGATCGCGGGAGGGTTCAGTACTTC. Protein: CSVEDRGRVQYF.

This clone was seen more than once but under ten times. CDR3 sequence: CASPLTGASNTGELFF. As DNA, the CDR3 is TGTGCCAGCCCACTGACAGGGGCCTCGAACACCGGGGAGCTGTTTTTT. The genes are TRBV7-9 and TRBJ2-2; TRBD1 matches 8 bases. From germline, CDR1 is SEHNR and CDR2 FQNEAQ (reference sequence). J lost 0 bases, V lost 8 bases, and 8 bases had no gene match. The CDR3 contains 16 residues. Filled out from reference TRBV7-9 and TRBJ2-2, the complete variable domain reads DTGVSQNPRHKITKRGQNVTFRCDPISEHNRLYWYRQTLGQGPEFLTYFQNEAQLEKSRLLSDRFSAERPKGSFSTLEIQRTEQGDSAMYLCASPLTGASNTGELFFGEGSRLTVL.

This chain joins TRBV19 and TRBJ2-1; 8 bases map to TRBD2. The J segment lost 7 bases and the V segment lost 6 bases, leaving 8 bases of the junction unmatched. Germline CDR1 reads LNHDA; CDR2 reads SQIVND (reference sequence). There are 14 residues in the CDR3. CDR3 region: CASRGGTSDNEQFF. The CDR3, as DNA: TGTGCCAGTAGGGGTGGGACTAGTGATAATGAGCAGTTCTTC. Complete variable domain (other parts from reference TRBV19 and TRBJ2-1): DGGITQSPKYLFRKEGQNVTLSCEQNLNHDAMYWYRQDPGQGLRLIYYSQIVNDFQKGDIAEGYSVSREKKESFPLTVTSAQKNPTAFYLCASRGGTSDNEQFFGPGTRLTVL.

The CDR3 DNA sequence: TGTGCCAGCAGTTACCGGACAGGGAGAGGCTACGAGCAGTACTTC. Translating it yields CASSYRTGRGYEQYF. This chain links TRBV6-5 with TRBJ2-7; TRBD1 matches 8 bases. V shed 2 bases and J 3 bases; nucleotides not matched to a gene: 6. This CDR3 contains 15 residues. Germline V gene data show CDR1 as MNHEY and CDR2 as SVGAGI.

This clone has more than one count but fewer than ten. The chain joins TRBV6-5 to TRBJ1-2; D unclear. CDR1 and CDR2 (germline): MNHEY, SVGAGI. The V end was cut by 2 bases, the J end by 5 bases, with 18 bases between. This CDR3 has 16 amino acids. In DNA form, the CDR3 reads TGTGCCAGCAGTTACACACCTATGGGTCTAGATTATGGCTACACCTTC. As protein: CASSYTPMGLDYGYTF.

The rearrangement uses TRBV4-2 and TRBJ2-1; D ambiguous. The V end lost 4 bases, the J end lost 0 bases, and 16 bases lay between the germline ends. The V gene's germline CDR1 is LGHNA and CDR2 YNFKEQ. The CDR3 spans 17 residues. The CDR3 spells CASSPRLLTSSYNEQFF. CDR3 coding DNA: TGTGCCAGCAGCCCTCGCCTTTTGACGAGCTCCTACAATGAGCAGTTCTTC.

This clone was observed a handful of times. This chain links TRBV7-9 with TRBJ2-5, with 9 bases lining up with TRBD2. Trimming at V came to 2 bases and at J to 4 bases, leaving 8 bases not matched to a gene. CDR3 length equals 16 residues. Germline loops: CDR1 SEHNR, CDR2 FQNEAQ (reference sequence). The CDR3 DNA reads TGTGCCAGCAGCTTATCTCGCGGGGGGGCCGGAGAGACCCAGTACTTC. This encodes CASSLSRGGAGETQYF. The full variable domain, rest sourced from reference TRBV7-9 and TRBJ2-5, is DTGVSQNPRHKITKRGQNVTFRCDPISEHNRLYWYRQTLGQGPEFLTYFQNEAQLEKSRLLSDRFSAERPKGSFSTLEIQRTEQGDSAMYLCASSLSRGGAGETQYFGPGTRLLVL.

The chain combines TRBV25-1 with TRBJ2-1; TRBD2 aligns across 7 bases. J was trimmed by 5 bases and V by 6 bases; bases with no gene match: 7. Germline lookup yields CDR1 MGHDK and CDR2 SYGVNS. The CDR3 totals 14 residues. CDR3 DNA: TGTGCCAGCAGAGACGGGAGGATAGACAATGAGCAGTTCTTC. Encoded protein: CASRDGRIDNEQFF.

The rearrangement links TRBV6-5 to TRBJ2-2, with D perhaps TRBD1 or TRBD2 (6 bases each). The germline gives CDR1 MNHEY, CDR2 SVGAGI. The CDR3 extends over 15 amino acids. The ends were cut back, 3 bases at V and 0 bases at J, with 8 bases in the middle. The CDR3 here is CASSYGGPNTGELFF. As DNA, the CDR3 is TGTGCCAGCAGTTATGGGGGGCCGAACACCGGGGAGCTGTTTTTT.

This clone was seen more than once but under ten times. The V gene is TRBV4-1, the J gene TRBJ1-2; the D is unclear. This CDR3 spans 11 amino acids. Germline CDR1 is MGHRA and CDR2 is YSYEKL. V was cut by 3 bases and J by 8 bases, with 7 bases left in between. The CDR3 loop reads CASSHPTGYTF. CDR3 in DNA: TGCGCCAGCAGCCACCCGACGGGCTACACCTTC.